The present T cell receptor (beta chain) was sequenced within a study of PD-1 blockade in classical Hodgkin lymphoma. As to time point: cycle 4 day 1 (C4D1), after more than five weeks of nivolumab. Each of the patients experienced relapse following autologous stem cell transplantation, and their brentuximab vedotin exposure differed. Libraries were prepared by immunoSEQ multiplex PCR; TCRdb keeps only in-frame clonotypes and omits some of them. The sample holds roughly 8,200 clones, roughly nine tenths seen once. J lost 1 base, V lost 4 bases, and 7 bases had no gene match. Germline V gene data show CDR1 as SGHRS and CDR2 as YFSETQ. The CDR3 loop spans 15 amino acids.

The material sequenced was peripheral blood mononuclear cells (PBMCs), taken before the fourth cycle of nivolumab. This clonotype was sampled from a human donor with classical Hodgkin lymphoma. The chain uses TRBV5-1 and TRBJ2-5; TRBD2 aligns across 7 bases. In DNA form, the CDR3 reads TGCGCCAGCAGCGCGACGGGGGGACCCCAAGAGACCCAGTACTTC. Translated, it gives CASSATGGPQETQYF.